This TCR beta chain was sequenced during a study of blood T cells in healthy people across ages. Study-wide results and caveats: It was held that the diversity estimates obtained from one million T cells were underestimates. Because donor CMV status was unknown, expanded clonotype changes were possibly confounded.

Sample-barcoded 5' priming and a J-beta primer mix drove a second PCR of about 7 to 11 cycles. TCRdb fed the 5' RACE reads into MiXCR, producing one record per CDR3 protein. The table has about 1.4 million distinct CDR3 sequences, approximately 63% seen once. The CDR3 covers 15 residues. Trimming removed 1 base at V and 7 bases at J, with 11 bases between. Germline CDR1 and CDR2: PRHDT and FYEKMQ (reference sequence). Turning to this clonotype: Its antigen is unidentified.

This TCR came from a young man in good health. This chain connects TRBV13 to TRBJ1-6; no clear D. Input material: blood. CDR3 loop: CASSLEAGFNSPLHF. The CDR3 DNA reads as TGTGCCAGCAGCTTAGAGGCAGGTTTCAATTCACCCCTCCACTTT.